The T cell receptor beta chain under discussion was sequenced for a study of blood T cell repertoires in COVID-19. J was trimmed by 2 bases and V by 4 bases; bases with no gene match: 2. The CDR3 runs to 15 residues. The V gene's germline CDR1 is ENHRY and CDR2 SYGVKD. Profiling relied on immunoSEQ multiplex PCR, and the TCRdb table lists in-frame clones only, not all of them. The sample yields under 350,000 clones, nearly 90% seen once. Sequenced: peripheral blood. The receptor was isolated from a woman aged 30 to 39 with COVID-19, enrolled during active disease. This sequence joins TRBV10-3 and TRBJ2-1; 10 nucleotides line up with TRBD2. CDR3 amino acids: CAISGAGGPYNEQFF. As DNA, the CDR3 is TGTGCCATCAGTGGAGCGGGGGGGCCCTACAATGAGCAGTTCTTC.